This TCR beta chain was sequenced for a study of shared clonotypes between healthy human individuals. Whole-study context: Donors, aged 18 to 49, were two women and three men. Study-wide results and limits: Generation of non-shared clonotypes was less probable than generation of clonotypes shared by all four donors.

Regarding this clone: Its cognate antigen is unknown.

On sorted subsets, replicate PCRs used roughly 220 ng DNA, or 31,000 or so T cell genomes. The repertoire was sequenced with immunoSEQ multiplex PCR; TCRdb's copy has only in-frame clones and lacks some. The sample has millions of clones; around 95% are singletons. The CDR3 extends over 12 amino acids. Looked up from germline, CDR1 is SGDLS and CDR2 is YYNGEE. Trimming shortened V by 0 bases and J by 6 bases, and 5 bases separated the two germline ends. It was into CD45RA+ naive and CD45RA-negative memory subsets that the CD4+ cells were split. The origin of this receptor is a man between 18 and 35 years old in good health. Material: naive CD4+ T cells sorted from blood. Described subset: CD45RA+ positively selected. The chain joins TRBV9 to TRBJ2-3; D is unresolved. CDR3 sequence reads: CASSVEDDTQYF. CDR3 bases: TGTGCCAGCAGCGTAGAGGACGATACGCAGTATTTT. The variable domain in full, completed from reference TRBV9 and TRBJ2-3, reads DSGVTQTPKHLITATGQRVTLRCSPRSGDLSVYWYQQSLDQGLQFLIQYYNGEERAKGNILERFSAQQFPDLHSELNLSSLELGDSALYFCASSVEDDTQYFGPGTRLTVL.